What follows are 5 T cell receptor beta chains derived from one specimen sequenced in a study of CD8 T cells in ankylosing spondylitis. TCRdb re-derived calls from the 5' RACE reads in MiXCR, one entry per CDR3 protein. The sample lists 200,000 to 300,000 distinct CDR3 sequences, about 10% seen once, with 6.8% in the top ten. Source material: blood, either unsorted or a sorted T cell fraction (not recorded which). These receptors all come from a male donor with ankylosing spondylitis or in good health (not recorded which).

This clonotype has at least ten counts. The chain combines TRBV5-1 with TRBJ2-3; D might be TRBD1 or TRBD2, each matching 5 bases. V lost 2 bases and J lost 0, with 13 bases in between. The CDR3 sequence is 16 residues long. In germline, CDR1 is SGHRS, CDR2 YFSETQ. The DNA for the CDR3 is TGCGCCAGCAGCTTCGAAGGGACCGCTAGCACAGATACGCAGTATTTT. Translated, it gives CASSFEGTASTDTQYF. Full variable domain (remainder filled in from reference TRBV5-1 and TRBJ2-3): KAGVTQTPRYLIKTRGQQVTLSCSPISGHRSVSWYQQTPGQGLQFLFEYFSETQRNKGNFPGRFSGRQFSNSRSEMNVSTLELGDSALYLCASSFEGTASTDTQYFGPGTRLTVL.

The table lists this clonotype with many counts. The chain is built from TRBV15 and TRBJ2-2; D might be TRBD1 or TRBD2, each matching 5 bases. The CDR3 runs 18 residues. V was trimmed by 0 bases and J by 4 bases, leaving 18 bases between them. From germline, CDR1 is LNHNV and CDR2 YYDKDF (reference sequence). CDR3 nucleotides: TGTGCCACCAGCAGAGATATAGCCGGGACGGCCATCACCGGGGAGCTGTTTTTT. Translation gives CATSRDIAGTAITGELFF.

This clonotype was recorded at least ten times. The chain employs TRBV6-6 and TRBJ2-7; possibly TRBD1 for D (6 bases). Trimming removed 0 bases at V and 6 bases at J, with 9 bases between. The CDR3 has 13 residues. The V gene's germline CDR1 is MNHNY and CDR2 SVGAGI (reference sequence). CDR3 protein: CASSYSRDTEQYF. The DNA for the CDR3 is TGTGCCAGCAGTTACTCTCGGGACACCGAGCAGTACTTC.

The J gene is TRBJ2-1, the V gene TRBV3-1, with 9 nucleotides matching TRBD2. V trimming: 4 bases; J trimming: 1 base; junction bases outside the gene matches: 14. This CDR3 is 19 amino acids long. Germline CDR1 reads LGHDT; CDR2 reads YNNKEL (reference sequence). Here the CDR3 reads CASSLQRVAGVRSYNEQFF. CDR3 DNA: TGTGCCAGCAGCCTCCAGAGAGTAGCGGGGGTCCGATCCTACAATGAGCAGTTCTTC.

Ten or more counts support this clonotype. The genes are TRBV5-5 and TRBJ2-2, with D unresolved. Between the trimmed V and J ends, which lost 1 base and 0 bases, there was a span of 10 bases. The CDR3 is made up of 16 amino acids. The germline CDR1 and CDR2 sequences are SGHKS and YYEKEE (reference sequence). The CDR3, as DNA: TGTGCCAGCAGCTTGACCCCCGGTCCGAACACCGGGGAGCTGTTTTTT. This translates into CASSLTPGPNTGELFF.